These 4 T cell receptor beta chains were sequenced from one sample in a study of blood T cell repertoires in COVID-19. Sequenced by immunoSEQ multiplex PCR; TCRdb stores in-frame clones only, minus some. The data contain a few hundred thousand clones, about 80% of them singletons. The sequenced sample was PBMCs or T cells enriched from blood (not recorded which). All receptors derive from a woman in her thirties or forties with acute COVID-19.

The chain employs TRBV28 and TRBJ1-3; D is unresolved. Germline CDR1 reads MDHEN; CDR2 reads SYDVKM. This CDR3 spans 11 amino acids. Between the trimmed V and J ends, which lost 7 bases and 9 bases, there was a span of 10 bases. The CDR3 sequence is CASTLRSTIYF. DNA for the CDR3: TGTGCCAGCACCTTGCGGTCCACCATATATTTT.

The chain carries TRBV9 and TRBJ2-1; 9 bases match TRBD2. Trimming took 3 bases from V and 9 from J; bases not matched to a gene: 4. The CDR3 loop spans 13 amino acids. Looked up from germline, CDR1 is SGDLS and CDR2 is YYNGEE. In DNA form, the CDR3 reads TGTGCCAGCAGCGCCCCGACTAGCGGTGAGCAGTTCTTC. Its protein product is CASSAPTSGEQFF.

The chain combines TRBV6-5 with TRBJ2-5; the D is unclear. The CDR3 runs to 11 residues. V gave up 2 bases and J gave up 4 bases, with 2 bases separating them. CDR1 is MNHEY and CDR2 is SVGAGI in the germline V gene. Written as DNA, the CDR3 is TGTGCCAGCAGTTACCTAGAGACCCAGTACTTC. Translation: CASSYLETQYF.

The chain employs TRBV14 and TRBJ2-2; 10 bases line up with TRBD2. The CDR3 is 16 amino acids. Looked up from germline, CDR1 is SGHDN and CDR2 is FVKESK. The trim removed 5 bases at V and 4 bases at J, leaving 7 bases unmatched. The CDR3 protein is CASSSGLAVLTGELFF. In DNA form, the CDR3 reads TGTGCCAGCAGCTCAGGACTAGCGGTCCTCACCGGGGAGCTGTTTTTT. The full variable domain, completed using reference TRBV14 and TRBJ2-2, is EAGVTQFPSHSVIEKGQTVTLRCDPISGHDNLYWYRRVMGKEIKFLLHFVKESKQDESGMPNNRFLAERTGGTYSTLKVQPAELEDSGVYFCASSSGLAVLTGELFFGEGSRLTVL.